The entry that follows covers one T cell receptor beta chain sequence. Germline lookup yields CDR1 SGHRS and CDR2 YFSETQ. This CDR3 comprises 14 residues. V gave up 4 bases and J gave up 4 bases; unmatched junction bases: 4. This specimen comes from a study of blood T cell repertoires in COVID-19. Study details: The study drew acute and convalescent COVID-19 samples from the United States, Italy and Spain. Sample material is recorded as cDNA or gDNA derived from T cells, B-cell-depleted T cells, or PBMCs.

Original processing methods: The assay estimated nucleated cells by amplifying reference gene primers. Libraries were prepared by immunoSEQ multiplex PCR; TCRdb keeps only in-frame clonotypes and omits some of them. V and J calls and clone size are copied from that table; D and trimming were computed from the DNA. The table includes about 50,000 clones, about 90% detected once. The sequencing sample was made of peripheral blood. The clonotype was recovered from a human donor with active COVID-19. The donor label of this sample is uncertain. The gene calls are TRBV5-1 and TRBJ1-4, with 7 bases that match TRBD1. In DNA, the CDR3 is TGCGCCAGCAGCGAACAGGGGTTTAATGAAAAACTGTTTTTT. Its translation is CASSEQGFNEKLFF. Full variable domain (remainder filled in from reference TRBV5-1 and TRBJ1-4): KAGVTQTPRYLIKTRGQQVTLSCSPISGHRSVSWYQQTPGQGLQFLFEYFSETQRNKGNFPGRFSGRQFSNSRSEMNVSTLELGDSALYLCASSEQGFNEKLFFGSGTQLSVL.